The 18 T cell receptor beta chains given below trace back to one sample, sequenced in a study of blood T cell repertoires in COVID-19. Produced via immunoSEQ multiplex PCR; TCRdb's table is partial and in-frame only. The repertoire includes just over 650,000 clones, just under 90% of them detected once, and 0.2% to 0.3% sits in the top ten. The specimen sequenced was peripheral blood. These receptor sequences come from a woman younger than 30 with acute or convalescent COVID-19.

The rearrangement joins TRBV4-1 to TRBJ2-4; D perhaps matches TRBD2 (6 bases). The V and J ends lost 1 base and 5 bases respectively, with 12 bases between them. The CDR3 runs to 15 residues. Germline CDR1 MGHRA, CDR2 YSYEKL. The CDR3 DNA reads as TGCGCCAGCAGCCAAGCAAACAGGAGGGAAAACATTCAGTACTTC. This encodes CASSQANRRENIQYF.

The chain joins TRBV14 to TRBJ2-1; perhaps TRBD1 as D (5 bases). Germline CDR1 SGHDN, CDR2 FVKESK. The V and J ends lost 1 base and 12 bases respectively, with 13 bases between them. This CDR3 has 13 residues. The CDR3 sequence is CASSQGRQRGQFF. CDR3 bases: TGTGCCAGCAGCCAAGGCAGGCAAAGGGGGCAGTTCTTC.

The J gene is TRBJ1-2, the V gene TRBV14; a possible D gene is TRBD1 (6 bases). Trimming shortened V by 6 bases and J by 5 bases, and 13 bases separated the two germline ends. The CDR3 loop spans 13 amino acids. CDR1 and CDR2 from the germline V gene are SGHDN and FVKESK. This chain's CDR3 is CASSSGVFYGYTF. The DNA for the CDR3 is TGTGCCAGCAGTTCAGGGGTATTTTATGGCTACACCTTC.

This sequence joins TRBV4-3 and TRBJ2-3, with TRBD2 matching over 12 bases. The V gene end was trimmed by 0 bases and the J gene end by 4 bases; junction bases not matched to a gene: 5. CDR3 size: 17 residues. Germline values: CDR1 LGHNA, CDR2 YSLEER. CDR3 loop: CASSQELLAGGADTQYF. The CDR3 DNA sequence: TGCGCCAGCAGCCAAGAACTTCTAGCGGGGGGGGCAGATACGCAGTATTTT.

This chain joins TRBV9 and TRBJ1-1; weak D call: TRBD1 (6 bases). Germline loops: CDR1 SGDLS, CDR2 YYNGEE. The length of the CDR3 is 14 residues. With 4 bases removed from V and 2 bases from J, the gap between germline ends came to 12 bases. The CDR3 coding sequence is TGTGCCAGCAGCCAGACAGGAATTAACACTGAAGCTTTCTTT. It is translated as CASSQTGINTEAFF.

This clone came up once. The chain has TRBV4-1 and TRBJ1-1; D may be TRBD1 (6 bases). CDR1 and CDR2 from the germline V gene are MGHRA and YSYEKL. There are 14 residues in the CDR3. V was cut by 4 bases and J by 6 bases, with 15 bases left in between. The CDR3 loop reads CASSPGAEIAEAFF. CDR3 DNA sequence: TGCGCCAGCAGCCCAGGGGCGGAAATAGCTGAAGCTTTCTTT.

The chain recombines TRBV4-1 with TRBJ2-3; tentatively, D is TRBD1 (6 bases). Germline loops: CDR1 MGHRA, CDR2 YSYEKL. Trimming removed 2 bases at V and 1 base at J, with 10 bases between. This CDR3 is built from 15 residues. This CDR3 reads CASSQRGFRTDTQYF. CDR3 sequence (DNA): TGCGCCAGCAGCCAAAGGGGGTTTCGCACAGATACGCAGTATTTT.

The chain is built from TRBV25-1 and TRBJ1-5, with D unresolved. Trimming took 3 bases from V and 4 from J, leaving 10 bases between them. The V gene's germline CDR1 is MGHDK and CDR2 SYGVNS. The CDR3 is 14 amino acids. CDR3 region: CASSDYSLNQPQHF. CDR3 sequence (DNA): TGTGCCAGCAGTGATTATTCTCTTAATCAGCCCCAGCATTTT.

The chain couples TRBV11-2 to TRBJ2-7, with 10 bases fitting TRBD1. Trimming took 10 bases from V and 0 from J; bases not matched to a gene: 3. Germline lookup yields CDR1 SGHAT and CDR2 FQNNGV. The CDR3 sequence is 13 residues long. The CDR3 DNA follows: TGTGCCATCGGGACAGGGGCCTCCTACGAGCAGTACTTC. Encoded protein: CAIGTGASYEQYF.

CDR3 nucleotide sequence: TGCAGCGACACAACCAGAAGCGTCTATGGCTACACCTTC. Its translation: CSDTTRSVYGYTF. This chain connects TRBV29-1 to TRBJ1-2; D not certain. V lost 7 bases, J lost 4 bases, and 16 bases lay in between. The CDR3 has 13 amino acids. Germline CDR1 reads SQVTM; CDR2 reads ANQGSEA.

V gene TRBV27 combines with J gene TRBJ1-2; tentative D call: TRBD1 (6 bases). V was trimmed by 5 bases and J by 4 bases, leaving 11 bases between them. The CDR3 runs to 13 residues. Germline CDR1 and CDR2: MNHEY and SMNVEV (reference sequence). The CDR3 reads CASSPTGIYGYTF. The CDR3 bases are TGTGCCAGCAGTCCAACAGGGATCTATGGCTACACCTTC.

CDR3 in amino acids: CASSDEGDQPQHF. CDR3 DNA: TGTGCCAGCAGTGATGAGGGGGACCAGCCCCAGCATTTT. This rearrangement joins TRBV6-1 to TRBJ1-5; maybe TRBD1 (6 bases). The germline V gene encodes CDR1 MNHNS and CDR2 SASEGT. V lost 3 bases, J lost 7 bases, and 10 bases lay in between. The CDR3 sequence is 13 residues long.

This clone showed up just once. The chain recombines TRBV11-2 with TRBJ1-2, with 11 nucleotides matching TRBD1. The CDR3 is 14 residues long. The V and J ends lost 5 bases and 8 bases, in that order; junction bases with no gene match: 7. Germline V gives CDR1 SGHAT, CDR2 FQNNGV. CDR3 loop: CASSPGQGAEGYTF. CDR3 DNA: TGTGCCAGCAGCCCCGGACAGGGGGCGGAAGGCTACACCTTC.

V and J are TRBV6-1 and TRBJ2-3, with TRBD2 matching over 11 bases. Germline-derived CDR1 and CDR2 are MNHNS and SASEGT. Trimming at V came to 2 bases and at J to 1 base, leaving 5 bases not matched to a gene. The CDR3 runs to 17 residues. CDR3 nucleotides: TGTGCCAGCAGTGAAAGCGGTAGCGGGGGGGGCACAGATACGCAGTATTTT. Translating gives CASSESGSGGGTDTQYF.

V usage is TRBV11-2 and J usage is TRBJ2-3; D is undetermined. Trimming stripped 5 bases from V and 4 bases from J, with 7 bases between. This CDR3 comprises 12 residues. The germline V gene has CDR1 SGHAT and CDR2 FQNNGV. Written as DNA, the CDR3 is TGTGCCAGCAGCCCCAGTTCAGATACGCAGTATTTT. Residues: CASSPSSDTQYF. Full variable domain (remainder filled in from reference TRBV11-2 and TRBJ2-3): EAGVAQSPRYKIIEKRQSVAFWCNPISGHATLYWYQQILGQGPKLLIQFQNNGVVDDSQLPKDRFSAERLKGVDSTLKIQPAKLEDSAVYLCASSPSSDTQYFGPGTRLTVL.

To note about this clone: The sample holds other DNA sequences that translate to the same CDR3. This chain links TRBV30 with TRBJ1-2; no reliable D call. There are 12 residues in the CDR3. In germline, CDR1 is GTSNPN, CDR2 SVGIG (reference sequence). Trimming took off 2 bases at V and 5 bases at J, with 9 bases between the two ends. CDR3: CAWSSGSYGYTF. In DNA, the CDR3 is TGTGCCTGGAGTTCGGGGTCTTATGGCTACACCTTC.

This clone has a handful of counts. V is TRBV11-2 and J is TRBJ1-3; no clear D. The CDR3 consists of 15 residues. The V end was cut by 5 bases, the J end by 2 bases, with 13 bases between. Germline loops: CDR1 SGHAT, CDR2 FQNNGV. The CDR3 DNA follows: TGTGCCAGCAGCCCGGAGTCGTTTCCTGGAAACACCATATATTTT. It encodes CASSPESFPGNTIYF. Using reference TRBV11-2 and TRBJ1-3 for the parts outside the CDR3, the full variable domain is EAGVAQSPRYKIIEKRQSVAFWCNPISGHATLYWYQQILGQGPKLLIQFQNNGVVDDSQLPKDRFSAERLKGVDSTLKIQPAKLEDSAVYLCASSPESFPGNTIYFGEGSWLTVV.

The chain combines TRBV6-2 or TRBV6-3 with TRBJ2-6, with a weak D call TRBD1 (5 bases). Germline-derived CDR1 and CDR2 are MNHEY and SVGEGT. The V and J ends lost 4 bases and 4 bases respectively, with 17 bases between them. This CDR3 region has 17 residues. The DNA of the CDR3 is TGTGCCAGCAGTTCATCCCCAGACAGTAAAGGGGCCAACGTCCTGACTTTC. This sequence encodes CASSSSPDSKGANVLTF.